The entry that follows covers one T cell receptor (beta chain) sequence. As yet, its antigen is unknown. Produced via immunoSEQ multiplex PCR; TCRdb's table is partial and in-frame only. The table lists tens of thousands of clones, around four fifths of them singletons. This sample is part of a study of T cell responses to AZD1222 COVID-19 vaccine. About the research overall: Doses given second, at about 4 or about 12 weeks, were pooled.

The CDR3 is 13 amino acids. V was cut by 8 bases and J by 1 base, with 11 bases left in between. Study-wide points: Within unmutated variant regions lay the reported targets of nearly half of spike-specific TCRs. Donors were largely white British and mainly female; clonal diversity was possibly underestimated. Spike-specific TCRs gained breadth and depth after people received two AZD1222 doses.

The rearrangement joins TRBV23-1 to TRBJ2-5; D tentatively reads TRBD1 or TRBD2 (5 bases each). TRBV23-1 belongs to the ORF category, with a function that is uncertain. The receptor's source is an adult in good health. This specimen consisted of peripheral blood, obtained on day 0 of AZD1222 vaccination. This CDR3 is CASPVRGQETQYF. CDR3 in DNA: TGCGCCAGCCCCGTGAGGGGCCAAGAGACCCAGTACTTC.